The 25 T cell receptor beta chains below all came from one sample that was sequenced in a study of shared clonotypes between healthy human individuals. Sequencing used immunoSEQ multiplex PCR; TCRdb keeps in-frame clones, though not all of them. Among approximately 470,000 clones, 60% to 80% were seen once, and the ten largest hold around 11%. Sequencing was done on a sample of PBMCs. The receptors shown here come from a woman aged 40 to 49 in good health. Some clones in this sample may be carry-over from other donors' samples.

This sequence joins TRBV6-4 and TRBJ2-3; TRBD1 might be the D (6 bases). In germline, CDR1 is MRHNA, CDR2 SNTAGT. The CDR3 runs 15 residues. Between the trimmed V and J ends, which lost 5 bases and 0 bases, there was a span of 12 bases. CDR3 loop: CASSTDSLSTDTQYF. The CDR3 bases are TGTGCCAGCAGTACGGACAGCCTTAGCACAGATACGCAGTATTTT.

J is TRBJ2-7 and V is TRBV7-2; possible D gene TRBD2, 6 bases. CDR1 and CDR2 from the germline V gene are SGHTA and FQGNSA. V lost 2 bases to trimming and J lost 3 bases, with 17 bases between them. The CDR3 loop spans 16 amino acids. CDR3 region: CASSLNGGSNHYEQYF. The CDR3 region has the DNA TGTGCCAGCAGCTTAAATGGAGGGTCAAACCACTACGAGCAGTACTTC.

Comment on this clone: This probably arose from a read error, given a far larger clone one base away. Other DNA sequences in this sample translate to the same CDR3. The chain uses TRBV7-8 and TRBJ1-1; D is possibly TRBD1 (6 bases). Germline loops: CDR1 SGHVS, CDR2 FQNEAQ. The CDR3 runs to 14 residues. The CDR3 here is CASSFTGRMGEAFF. Written as DNA, the CDR3 is TGCGCCAGCAGCTTCACAGGGAGGATGGGTGAAGCTTTCTTT.

The rearrangement joins TRBV30 to TRBJ2-1; D not certain. Trimming shortened V by 3 bases and J by 0 bases, and 9 bases separated the two germline ends. This CDR3 has 14 amino acids. The germline CDR1 and CDR2 sequences are GTSNPN and SVGIG (reference sequence). The CDR3 DNA is TGTGCCTGGAGACAGCTTAGCTCCTACAATGAGCAGTTCTTC. Amino acids: CAWRQLSSYNEQFF.

In its sample, this clone was seen once. At the DNA level, this CDR3 is encoded by other sequences in the same sample as well. The chain recombines TRBV15 with TRBJ2-7, with 10 positions matching TRBD2. V lost 0 bases and J lost 2; bases outside the gene matches: 4. The CDR3 has 16 amino acids. Germline V lookup: CDR1 LNHNV, CDR2 YYDKDF (reference sequence). CDR3 in DNA: TGTGCCACCAGCAGAGACCTAACTAGCGGGACCTACGAGCAGTACTTC. Translation: CATSRDLTSGTYEQYF.

The chain has TRBV19 and TRBJ2-1; the D call may be TRBD1 or TRBD2 (7 bases each). The CDR3 runs to 14 residues. The V and J ends lost 8 bases and 8 bases respectively, with 19 bases between them. The germline CDR1 and CDR2 sequences are LNHDA and SQIVND (reference sequence). The CDR3 loop reads CASEGAGEVDEQFF. The CDR3 DNA reads as TGTGCCAGTGAGGGGGCGGGAGAAGTGGATGAGCAGTTCTTC. The whole variable domain, filled in from reference TRBV19 and TRBJ2-1, reads DGGITQSPKYLFRKEGQNVTLSCEQNLNHDAMYWYRQDPGQGLRLIYYSQIVNDFQKGDIAEGYSVSREKKESFPLTVTSAQKNPTAFYLCASEGAGEVDEQFFGPGTRLTVL.

This chain uses TRBV29-1 with TRBJ2-7; tentatively, D is TRBD2 (5 bases). The CDR3 length is 14 residues. Germline CDR1 reads SQVTM; CDR2 reads ANQGSEA. The germline V and J ends were trimmed by 4 bases and 0 bases, with 13 bases remaining between them. In DNA form, the CDR3 reads TGCAGCGTTGCGGCGACGGGGAGCTCCTACGAGCAGTACTTC. This codes for CSVAATGSSYEQYF.

This chain links TRBV7-9 with TRBJ1-3; D perhaps matches TRBD1 (5 bases). Trimming removed 5 bases at V and 2 bases at J, with 19 bases between. The CDR3 consists of 17 residues. Germline-derived CDR1 and CDR2 are SEHNR and FQNEAQ (reference sequence). CDR3 loop: CASSRAGLQRAGNTIYF. The CDR3 bases are TGTGCCAGCAGCCGAGCGGGACTTCAGCGGGCTGGAAACACCATATATTTT.

The chain is built from TRBV7-3 and TRBJ2-7; the D gene is possibly TRBD1 (6 bases). From germline, CDR1 is SGHTA and CDR2 FQGTGA. Trimming cost V 2 bases and J 6 bases, with 11 bases left between them. The length of the CDR3 is 13 residues. The CDR3 DNA reads TGTGCCAGCAGCTTATCACAGGGTGGCGAGCAGTACTTC. It codes for CASSLSQGGEQYF. The full variable domain, with the rest looked up from reference TRBV7-3 and TRBJ2-7, is GAGVSQTPSNKVTEKGKYVELRCDPISGHTALYWYRQSLGQGPEFLIYFQGTGAADDSGLPNDRFFAVRPEGSVSTLKIQRTERGDSAVYLCASSLSQGGEQYFGPGTRLTVT.

This clone was observed once. The sample carries other DNA sequences with the same CDR3. The chain couples TRBV5-1 to TRBJ1-5, with D hard to call. The CDR3 length is 14 residues. Trimming shortened V by 0 bases and J by 0 bases, and 4 bases separated the two germline ends. Germline V gene data show CDR1 as SGHRS and CDR2 as YFSETQ. CDR3 loop: CASSLEASNQPQHF. The CDR3 bases are TGCGCCAGCAGCTTGGAGGCTAGCAATCAGCCCCAGCATTTT.

V and J are TRBV11-2 and TRBJ2-2, with D maybe TRBD1 (6 bases). The ends were cut back, 6 bases at V and 3 bases at J, with 17 bases in the middle. The V gene's germline CDR1 is SGHAT and CDR2 FQNNGV. The CDR3 has 16 amino acids. CDR3: CASRPSGRGDTGELFF. In DNA form, the CDR3 reads TGTGCCAGCAGACCCTCTGGCAGGGGAGACACCGGGGAGCTGTTTTTT.

This clone has just one count. The J gene is TRBJ2-5, the V gene TRBV7-9; 7 positions agree with TRBD2. J lost 1 base, V lost 5 bases, and 7 bases had no gene match. The length of the CDR3 is 15 residues. Germline V gives CDR1 SEHNR, CDR2 FQNEAQ (reference sequence). The CDR3 sequence is CASSHSSSGQETQYF. The CDR3 DNA is TGTGCCAGCAGCCATTCTTCTAGCGGCCAAGAGACCCAGTACTTC.

J is TRBJ2-5 and V is TRBV7-2, with 7 bases aligning to TRBD2. Losses at the gene ends were 6 bases for V and 3 bases for J; bases not matched to a gene: 7. The CDR3 covers 14 residues. Germline loops: CDR1 SGHTA, CDR2 FQGNSA. The chain's CDR3 is CASRRTSDEETQYF. The CDR3, as DNA: TGTGCCAGCAGGAGAACTAGCGACGAAGAGACCCAGTACTTC.

The chain recombines TRBV2 with TRBJ2-5; perhaps TRBD2 as D (6 bases). Per the germline V gene, CDR1 is SNHLY and CDR2 is FYNNEI. Between the trimmed V and J ends, which lost 11 bases and 1 base, there was a span of 11 bases. This CDR3 contains 12 residues. The CDR3 DNA follows: TGTGCCCAAGGAGGGCGCCAAGAGACCCAGTACTTC. Translated, it gives CAQGGRQETQYF.

The V and J genes are TRBV28 and TRBJ1-5, with D perhaps matching TRBD1 (6 bases). The ends were cut back, 6 bases at V and 0 bases at J, with 12 bases in the middle. In germline, CDR1 is MDHEN, CDR2 SYDVKM. The length of the CDR3 is 15 residues. The CDR3 sequence: CASRDTGNSNQPQHF. DNA for the CDR3: TGTGCCAGCAGAGATACAGGGAATAGCAATCAGCCCCAGCATTTT. Variable domain in full (rest from reference TRBV28 and TRBJ1-5): DVKVTQSSRYLVKRTGEKVFLECVQDMDHENMFWYRQDPGLGLRLIYFSYDVKMKEKGDIPEGYSVSREKKERFSLILESASTNQTSMYLCASRDTGNSNQPQHFGDGTRLSIL.

The chain links TRBV9 to TRBJ2-1; 8 bases map to TRBD2. There are 16 residues in the CDR3. The germline V gene encodes CDR1 SGDLS and CDR2 YYNGEE. J lost 7 bases, V lost 0 bases, and 9 bases had no gene match. CDR3 sequence reads: CASSVGGWREVNEQFF. The CDR3 nucleotides are TGTGCCAGCAGCGTAGGGGGTTGGCGGGAGGTTAATGAGCAGTTCTTC. Full variable domain (missing parts from reference TRBV9 and TRBJ2-1): DSGVTQTPKHLITATGQRVTLRCSPRSGDLSVYWYQQSLDQGLQFLIQYYNGEERAKGNILERFSAQQFPDLHSELNLSSLELGDSALYFCASSVGGWREVNEQFFGPGTRLTVL.

The V and J genes are TRBV6-6 and TRBJ2-7; 8 nucleotides align to TRBD1. The CDR3 is 13 amino acids. Germline values: CDR1 MNHNY, CDR2 SVGAGI (reference sequence). Trimming removed 5 bases from V and 4 bases from J; junction bases left unmatched: 4. CDR3 residues: CASSTDRGYEQYF. The CDR3 DNA is TGTGCCAGCAGTACCGACAGGGGTTACGAGCAGTACTTC.

The gene calls are TRBV5-1 and TRBJ1-5; a possible D gene is TRBD1 (5 bases). This CDR3 has 13 residues. With 3 bases removed from V and 7 bases from J, the gap between germline ends came to 11 bases. CDR1 SGHRS and CDR2 YFSETQ come from the germline V gene. The CDR3 region has the DNA TGCGCCAGCAGCTCCGCGGAGGGGCAGCCCCAGCATTTT. This gives the protein CASSSAEGQPQHF.

This clone was counted at least ten times. The same CDR3 can be traced to other DNA sequences in this sample. This rearrangement joins TRBV11-2 to TRBJ1-1; TRBD1 matches at 9 bases. The V and J ends lost 3 bases and 4 bases, in that order; junction bases with no gene match: 0. Looked up from germline, CDR1 is SGHAT and CDR2 is FQNNGV. This CDR3 region has 13 residues. CDR3 bases: TGTGCCAGCAGCTTGGACAGGGGCACTGAAGCTTTCTTT. Translating it yields CASSLDRGTEAFF.

The chain recombines TRBV7-3 with TRBJ2-1; D remains ambiguous. The germline V and J ends were trimmed by 1 base and 5 bases, with 6 bases remaining between them. This CDR3 has 13 residues. Germline-derived CDR1 and CDR2 are SGHTA and FQGTGA. CDR3 bases: TGTGCCAGCAGCTTAAGTCCAGACAATGAGCAGTTCTTC. It specifies CASSLSPDNEQFF.

The chain uses TRBV18 and TRBJ2-7, with 10 bases that match TRBD1. Germline V gene lookup returns CDR1 KGHSH and CDR2 LQKENI. The CDR3 totals 15 residues. The junction had 5 bases not matched to a gene; V was cut back by 0 bases and J by 6 bases. The CDR3 bases are TGTGCCAGCTCACCACCGGGACAGGGGTATGGCGAGCAGTACTTC. Residues: CASSPPGQGYGEQYF.

About this clone: The sample contains more than one DNA sequence encoding this CDR3. This chain uses TRBV28 with TRBJ2-7; 9 bases are shared with TRBD1. Germline V gene data show CDR1 as MDHEN and CDR2 as SYDVKM. The V and J ends lost 6 bases and 2 bases, in that order; junction bases with no gene match: 5. The CDR3 is made up of 14 amino acids. This chain's CDR3 is CASSSGQGPYEQYF. The CDR3 bases are TGTGCCAGCAGCTCTGGACAGGGGCCCTACGAGCAGTACTTC.

The chain carries TRBV2 and TRBJ2-3; tentatively, D is TRBD1 (5 bases). CDR1 is SNHLY, CDR2 FYNNEI, per germline. The CDR3 spans 14 residues. Between the trimmed V and J ends, which lost 3 bases and 5 bases, there was a span of 12 bases. The CDR3 sequence is CASSEQGTGDTQYF. In nucleotides, the CDR3 is TGTGCCAGCAGTGAGCAGGGCACAGGAGATACGCAGTATTTT.

Points on this clone: This same CDR3 is encoded by further DNA sequences in the sample. The chain has TRBV30 and TRBJ1-1; no firm D call. V lost 0 bases, J lost 3 bases, and 11 bases lay in between. The germline V gene has CDR1 GTSNPN and CDR2 SVGIG (reference sequence). The CDR3 sequence is 14 residues long. The CDR3 spells CAWSVLLGDTEAFF. The DNA for the CDR3 is TGTGCCTGGAGTGTACTCCTAGGCGACACTGAAGCTTTCTTT.

In its sample, this clone was seen once. The chain joins TRBV6-1 to TRBJ2-3; the match to TRBD2 covers 7 bases. Looked up from germline, CDR1 is MNHNS and CDR2 is SASEGT. CDR3 length: 15 residues. V was clipped by 5 bases and J by 2 bases; unmatched bases: 7. CDR3 in amino acids: CASSRRDYNTDTQYF. CDR3 DNA: TGTGCCAGCAGTCGCCGGGACTATAACACAGATACGCAGTATTTT.